These 29 T cell receptor beta chains came from one sample sequenced in a study of blood T cells in healthy people across ages (dated by TCRdb to the mid-2010s). The method behind the library was 5' RACE. Sequencing instrument: Illumina HiSeq 2500. A second about 7 to 12 cycle PCR used a sample-barcoded 5' primer and a J-beta primer mix. TCRdb trimmed public reads at Q25 via fastp, called clones via MiXCR and kept in-frame beta chains. Here each entry gathers all rows of one CDR3 protein and keeps the most common genes and DNA. The sample table holds about 1,400,000 distinct CDR3 sequences, of which roughly 45% were seen once. The ten largest clones add up to 7% to 9.5% of the sample. The specimen sequenced was blood. The receptors stem from a woman in her late teens or twenties in good health.

This chain links TRBV3-1 with TRBJ2-7; possibly TRBD2 for D (5 bases). The CDR3 is 17 amino acids. The germline V gene has CDR1 LGHDT and CDR2 YNNKEL (reference sequence). V shed 4 bases and J shed 4 bases, with 23 bases lying between them. In DNA, the CDR3 is TGTGCCAGCAGCCCCGCGGCGGGCCAGCGAGGAGCTTACGAGCAGTACTTC. Its translation is CASSPAAGQRGAYEQYF.

This chain joins TRBV21-1 and TRBJ1-2. TRBV21-1 is a known pseudogene. This CDR3 region has 18 residues. CDR3 loop: CASSKSRATTVPNYGYTF. The CDR3 DNA reads TGTGCCAGCAGCAAATCGCGGGCCACAACGGTACCCAACTATGGCTACACCTTC.

This chain uses TRBV20-1 with TRBJ2-3, with 9 bases fitting TRBD2. Germline V lookup: CDR1 DFQATT, CDR2 SNEGSKA (reference sequence). CDR3 length equals 16 residues. J gave up 1 base and V 5 bases, and 10 bases lay outside the gene matches. The CDR3 loop reads CSAPGSSSGGTDTQYF. The CDR3 nucleotides read TGCAGTGCTCCGGGGAGCTCTAGCGGGGGCACAGATACGCAGTATTTT.

The chain recombines TRBV9 with TRBJ1-2; 12 bases align to TRBD1. The CDR3 is made up of 14 amino acids. V lost 3 bases to trimming and J lost 7 bases; unmatched junction nucleotides: 4. The germline V gene has CDR1 SGDLS and CDR2 YYNGEE. CDR3 nucleotides: TGTGCCAGCAGCGCAGGGACAGGGGGCTGTGGCTACACCTTC. Translated, it gives CASSAGTGGCGYTF.

This clonotype occurred a few times. The J gene is TRBJ2-1, the V gene TRBV5-1, with 7 bases lining up with TRBD2. CDR1 and CDR2 (germline): SGHRS, YFSETQ. The CDR3 contains 15 residues. J was trimmed by 3 bases and V by 0 bases; bases with no gene match: 3. As DNA, the CDR3 is TGCGCCAGCAGCTTGGTTCTAGCGGACTACAATGAGCAGTTCTTC. It specifies CASSLVLADYNEQFF.

The genes are TRBV12-3 or TRBV12-4 and TRBJ2-1, with 14 positions matching TRBD2. J gave up 8 bases and V 5 bases, and 5 bases lay outside the gene matches. This CDR3 spans 15 amino acids. In nucleotides, the CDR3 is TGTGCCAGCAGTACCGGGACTAGCGGGGGTCATGAGCAGTTCTTC. It translates to CASSTGTSGGHEQFF.

In DNA form, the CDR3 reads TGTGCCAGCAGCACTGGACAGGGGGCCCACACAGATACGCAGTATTTT. This codes for CASSTGQGAHTDTQYF. The chain has TRBV7-8 and TRBJ2-3; 11 nucleotides line up with TRBD1. The CDR3 covers 16 residues. Germline V CDR1 and CDR2: SGHVS, FQNEAQ. J lost 2 bases, V lost 5 bases, and 6 bases had no gene match.

V and J are TRBV12-3 or TRBV12-4 and TRBJ2-1; 7 bases are a match to TRBD2. The CDR3 has 19 amino acids. Losses at the gene ends were 6 bases for V and 4 bases for J; bases not matched to a gene: 21. CDR3 sequence reads: CASRLQILSAGPPYNEQFF. The DNA of the CDR3 is TGTGCCAGCAGGTTACAAATCCTGTCAGCGGGGCCGCCTTACAATGAGCAGTTCTTC.

V usage is TRBV9 and J usage is TRBJ2-5, with 8 bases that match TRBD2. The J call may not be correct, given that the DNA end is closer to TRBJ2-7. This CDR3 contains 13 residues. The germline V gene encodes CDR1 SGDLS and CDR2 YYNGEE. Written as DNA, the CDR3 is TGTGCCAGCAGCGAGGGGACTAGTCACGAGCAGTACTTC. Protein: CASSEGTSHEQYF.

As regards this clonotype: At one boundary the junction diverges from the germline segment, which might be a read error. The V call is TRBV28, the J call TRBJ1-6; D may be TRBD1 (6 bases). The CDR3 is 14 amino acids. CDR1 is MDHEN, CDR2 SYDVKM, per germline. CDR3 amino acids: CVSSFTGNGSPLHF. CDR3 nucleotides: TGTGTCAGCAGTTTTACAGGGAATGGTTCACCCCTCCACTTT.

The genes are TRBV30 and TRBJ1-5, with D possibly being TRBD1 (6 bases). The germline CDR1 and CDR2 sequences are GTSNPN and SVGIG (reference sequence). The CDR3 has 13 amino acids. V was pared by 1 base and J by 3 bases, with 7 bases between. CDR3 sequence: CAWSGQDNQPQHF. CDR3 nucleotide sequence: TGTGCCTGGAGTGGACAGGACAATCAGCCCCAGCATTTT.

This clonotype was counted only a few times. J is TRBJ2-5 and V is TRBV2, with no clear D. The CDR3 extends over 14 amino acids. Germline values: CDR1 SNHLY, CDR2 FYNNEI. The germline V and J ends were trimmed by 1 base and 2 bases, with 8 bases remaining between them. The chain's CDR3 is CASSEVREQETQYF. The CDR3 DNA sequence: TGTGCCAGCAGTGAAGTCCGAGAACAAGAGACCCAGTACTTC.

This clonotype was seen only a few times. The CDR3 DNA reads TGTGCCAGCAGTGAAGCCAAACCGGATACGCAGTATTTT. Translating gives CASSEAKPDTQYF. The chain employs TRBV6-1 and TRBJ2-3; no clear D gene. V shed 0 bases and J shed 6 bases, with 7 bases lying between them. The CDR3 extends over 13 amino acids. Germline loops: CDR1 MNHNS, CDR2 SASEGT.

This clonotype occurred many times. This sequence joins TRBV3-1 and TRBJ2-3, with D possibly being TRBD2 (5 bases). V was pared by 6 bases and J by 1 base, with 8 bases between. The CDR3 runs 13 residues. Germline values: CDR1 LGHDT, CDR2 YNNKEL (reference sequence). DNA for the CDR3: TGTGCCAGCAGTGGGCGGGGCACAGATACGCAGTATTTT. It translates to CASSGRGTDTQYF.

The chain carries TRBV2 and TRBJ2-5, with D possibly TRBD2 on 6 matching bases. V was shortened by 7 bases and J by 6 bases, with 15 bases between the two germline ends. The germline gives CDR1 SNHLY, CDR2 FYNNEI. This CDR3 comprises 13 residues. As DNA, the CDR3 is TGTGCCAGCACGACGTCTCGCGGGAAGACCCAGTACTTC. Translated: CASTTSRGKTQYF.

Only a few counts were recorded for this clonotype. The chain links TRBV4-1 to TRBJ1-6; TRBD1 matches 9 bases. The CDR3 runs to 11 residues. The germline V gene encodes CDR1 MGHRA and CDR2 YSYEKL. The CDR3 loop reads CDGQGCSPLHF. In DNA, the CDR3 is TGCGACGGACAGGGGTGTTCACCCCTCCACTTT.

The gene calls are TRBV7-6 and TRBJ2-7; D uncertain. Trimming pared 5 bases from V and 0 bases from J, leaving 14 bases between. In germline, CDR1 is SGHVS, CDR2 FNYEAQ. This CDR3 contains 15 residues. CDR3 in amino acids: CASSPLELFSYEQYF. The CDR3 nucleotides read TGTGCCAGCAGCCCGCTAGAACTATTCTCCTACGAGCAGTACTTC.

This clonotype was seen more than once but under ten times. The chain is built from TRBV29-1 and TRBJ2-3; D uncertain. CDR3 length equals 15 residues. CDR1 SQVTM and CDR2 ANQGSEA come from the germline V gene. The V gene lost 1 base and the J gene lost 2 bases, with 13 bases spanning the gap. The CDR3, as DNA: TGCAGCGTTGAAGGACGGCCGCGCGTCACAGATACGCAGTATTTT. The encoded protein is CSVEGRPRVTDTQYF.

Only a few counts were recorded for this clonotype. CDR3 in amino acids: CSAPSTSRETQYF. In DNA form, the CDR3 reads TGCAGTGCCCCTTCGACTAGCCGAGAGACCCAGTACTTC. The chain is built from TRBV20-1 and TRBJ2-5; 7 bases are a match to TRBD2. The CDR3 contains 13 residues. CDR1 and CDR2 from the germline V gene are DFQATT and SNEGSKA (reference sequence). V was pared by 6 bases and J by 4 bases, with 8 bases of the junction left unmatched.

V and J are TRBV21-1 and TRBJ2-7; the table gives TRBD1 as D, unverified against the DNA. TRBV21-1 is noted as a pseudogene. CDR3 length equals 16 residues. CDR3 sequence reads: CASSQRGTRRNYEQYF. The CDR3 bases are TGTGCCAGCAGCCAGAGAGGGACAAGGAGGAATTACGAGCAGTACTTC.

The chain links TRBV5-1 to TRBJ1-1, with 9 bases matching TRBD1. The CDR3 has 14 amino acids. The V and J ends lost 4 bases and 4 bases, in that order; junction bases with no gene match: 5. Germline loops: CDR1 SGHRS, CDR2 YFSETQ. Here the CDR3 reads CASSRGQGSTEAFF. DNA of the CDR3: TGCGCCAGCAGCAGAGGACAGGGGAGCACTGAAGCTTTCTTT.

This clonotype was recorded a few times. The chain joins TRBV2 to TRBJ1-1, with D possibly matching TRBD1 (6 bases). V dropped 6 bases and J dropped 2 bases, with 13 bases sitting between them. This CDR3 has 14 amino acids. Germline values: CDR1 SNHLY, CDR2 FYNNEI. The CDR3 bases are TGTGCCAGCAGGGAGGACAGCCCCAACACTGAAGCTTTCTTT. Translation gives CASREDSPNTEAFF.

The chain couples TRBV28 to TRBJ2-1; 8 bases align to TRBD2. Looked up from germline, CDR1 is MDHEN and CDR2 is SYDVKM. Germline trimming cut 4 bases from V and 8 bases from J; bases unmatched to any gene: 10. This CDR3 is 15 amino acids long. CDR3 DNA: TGTGCCAGCAGTTCCTCTAGCGGGTCCGCCGATGAGCAGTTCTTC. Encoded protein: CASSSSSGSADEQFF.

This chain connects TRBV29-1 to TRBJ2-7, with D perhaps TRBD2 (6 bases). V lost 4 bases and J lost 5, with 12 bases in between. Germline V gives CDR1 SQVTM, CDR2 ANQGSEA. This CDR3 spans 12 amino acids. The CDR3 loop is CSVVRGGNEQYF. For the CDR3, the DNA is TGCAGCGTTGTGAGGGGCGGGAACGAGCAGTACTTC.

This clonotype showed up just a few times. The J gene is TRBJ2-1, the V gene TRBV10-1; 13 nucleotides match TRBD2. The V and J ends lost 3 bases and 7 bases, in that order; junction bases with no gene match: 6. Germline-derived CDR1 and CDR2 are WNHNN and SYGVQD (reference sequence). The CDR3 is made up of 16 amino acids. The CDR3 bases are TGCGCCAGCAGTGACGGACTAGCGGGAGAGGGTAATGAGCAGTTCTTC. Translation: CASSDGLAGEGNEQFF.

The chain carries TRBV4-1 and TRBJ2-3; TRBD1 matches 11 bases. V lost 4 bases and J lost 6; bases outside the gene matches: 9. In germline, CDR1 is MGHRA, CDR2 YSYEKL. The length of the CDR3 is 16 residues. In DNA form, the CDR3 reads TGCGCCAGCAGCCGGTTCGGACAGGGGGCCCCGGATACGCAGTATTTT. Protein product: CASSRFGQGAPDTQYF.

This clonotype was observed a handful of times. This rearrangement joins TRBV5-4 to TRBJ2-5; D gene uncertain. Germline CDR1 SGHNT, CDR2 YYREEE (reference sequence). V lost 2 bases and J 5 bases, leaving 13 bases between the germline ends. This CDR3 has 14 residues. The CDR3 loop is CASSFGPKKETQYF. The CDR3 DNA reads TGTGCCAGCAGCTTCGGGCCGAAGAAGGAGACCCAGTACTTC.

CDR3: CASSSRDRGWDTEAFF. CDR3 bases: TGTGCCAGCTCCTCGAGGGACAGGGGGTGGGACACTGAAGCTTTCTTT. The genes are TRBV25-1 and TRBJ1-1, with 11 bases identical to TRBD1. V was pared by 8 bases and J by 3 bases, with 11 bases of the junction left unmatched. The CDR3 contains 16 residues. CDR1 is MGHDK, CDR2 SYGVNS, per germline.

At least ten counts were recorded for this clonotype. The genes are TRBV11-2 and TRBJ2-3, with TRBD2 matching 9 bases. Trimming cost V 3 bases and J 3 bases; bases outside gene matches: 4. Germline loops: CDR1 SGHAT, CDR2 FQNNGV. The CDR3 contains 15 residues. CDR3 in amino acids: CASSFEGLATDTQYF. CDR3 nucleotide sequence: TGTGCCAGCAGCTTCGAGGGACTAGCAACAGATACGCAGTATTTT.